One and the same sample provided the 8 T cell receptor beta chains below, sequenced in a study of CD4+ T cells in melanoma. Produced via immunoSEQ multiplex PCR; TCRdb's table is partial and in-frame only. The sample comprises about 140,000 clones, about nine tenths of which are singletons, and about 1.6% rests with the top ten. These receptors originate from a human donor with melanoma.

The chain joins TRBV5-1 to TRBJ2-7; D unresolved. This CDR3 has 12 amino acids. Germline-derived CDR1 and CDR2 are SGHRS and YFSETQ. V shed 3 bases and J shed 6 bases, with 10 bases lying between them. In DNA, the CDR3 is TGCGCCAGCAGCTCCCGACTGCCCGAGCAGTACTTC. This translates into CASSSRLPEQYF.

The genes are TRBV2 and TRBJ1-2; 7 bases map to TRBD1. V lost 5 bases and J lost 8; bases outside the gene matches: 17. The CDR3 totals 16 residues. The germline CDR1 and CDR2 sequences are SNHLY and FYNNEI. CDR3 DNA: TGTGCCAGCAGTTCAGGATTACAGGGGCAGAGGAGCGGCTACACCTTC. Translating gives CASSSGLQGQRSGYTF. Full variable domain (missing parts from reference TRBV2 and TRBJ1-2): EPEVTQTPSHQVTQMGQEVILRCVPISNHLYFYWYRQILGQKVEFLVSFYNNEISEKSEIFDDQFSVERPDGSNFTLKIRSTKLEDSAMYFCASSSGLQGQRSGYTFGSGTRLTVV.

CDR3 sequence (DNA): TGCGCCAGCAGCTTGGCCCTACACGCACAAGAGACCCAGTACTTC. Translation: CASSLALHAQETQYF. This chain connects TRBV5-1 to TRBJ2-5; D not certain. The CDR3 is made up of 15 amino acids. The ends were cut back, 0 bases at V and 2 bases at J, with 11 bases in the middle. Per the germline V gene, CDR1 is SGHRS and CDR2 is YFSETQ.

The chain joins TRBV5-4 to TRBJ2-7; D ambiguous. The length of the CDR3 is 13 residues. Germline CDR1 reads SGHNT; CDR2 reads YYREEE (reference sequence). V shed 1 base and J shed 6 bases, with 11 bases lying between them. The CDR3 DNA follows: TGTGCCAGCAGCTTGCGAGACCTAGGCGAGCAGTACTTC. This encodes CASSLRDLGEQYF.

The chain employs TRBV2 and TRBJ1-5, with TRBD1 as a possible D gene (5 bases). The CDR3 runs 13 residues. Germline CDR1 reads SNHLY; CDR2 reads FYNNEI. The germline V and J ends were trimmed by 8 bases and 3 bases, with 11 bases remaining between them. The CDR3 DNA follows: TGTGCCAGCGGGGGACGTCTCAATCAGCCCCAGCATTTT. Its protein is CASGGRLNQPQHF.

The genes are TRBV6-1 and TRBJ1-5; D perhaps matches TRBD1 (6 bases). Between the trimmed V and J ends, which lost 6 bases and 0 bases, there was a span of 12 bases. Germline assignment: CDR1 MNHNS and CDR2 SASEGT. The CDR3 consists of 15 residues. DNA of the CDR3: TGTGCCAGCAGGAAAGGACAGAATAGCAATCAGCCCCAGCATTTT. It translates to CASRKGQNSNQPQHF.

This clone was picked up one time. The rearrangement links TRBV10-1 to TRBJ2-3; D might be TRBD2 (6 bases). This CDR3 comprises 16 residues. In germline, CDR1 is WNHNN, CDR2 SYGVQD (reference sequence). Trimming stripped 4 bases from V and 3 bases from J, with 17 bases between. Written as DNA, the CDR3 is TGCGCCAGCAGTGCGACGTGGGGGGATAGGACAGATACGCAGTATTTT. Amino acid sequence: CASSATWGDRTDTQYF.

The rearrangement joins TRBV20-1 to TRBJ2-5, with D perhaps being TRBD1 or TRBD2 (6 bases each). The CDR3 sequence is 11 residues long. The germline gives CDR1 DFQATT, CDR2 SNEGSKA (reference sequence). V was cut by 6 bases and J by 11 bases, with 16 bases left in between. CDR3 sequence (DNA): TGCAGTGCAAGGACAGCTCGGGAGCAGTACTTC. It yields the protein CSARTAREQYF.